In this sample, the clone carrying this T cell receptor beta chain turned up once. Its matching antigen is unknown. Naive CD8 cells, CD45RO-negative and positively selected for CCR7, excluded terminally differentiated effector memory CD45RA+ cells. The repertoire was sequenced with immunoSEQ multiplex PCR; TCRdb's copy has only in-frame clones and lacks some. Of about 2.1 million clones listed, about 92% are singletons. CDR1 and CDR2 from the germline V gene are MDHEN and SYDVKM. V was pared by 3 bases and J by 2 bases, with 5 bases of the junction left unmatched. CDR3 length: 16 residues. This sample was included in a study of shared clonotypes between healthy human individuals. Study-wide points: Clonotypes shared by all four sorted-subset donors had higher generation probabilities than non-shared clonotypes. Relative to memory subsets, naive subsets generally showed larger estimated richness.

This chain connects TRBV28 to TRBJ2-1, with TRBD2 matching over 9 bases. The material sequenced was naive CD8+ T cells from PBMCs. The TCR originated in a man aged 18 to 35 in good health. Some clones in this sample may be carry-over from other donors' samples. The CDR3 reads CASSFPREGPYNEQFF. CDR3 DNA sequence: TGTGCCAGCAGTTTCCCGCGGGAGGGTCCCTACAATGAGCAGTTCTTC.